This TCR beta chain was recovered during a study of blood T cells in healthy people across ages. Study results and caveats: Observed TCR beta diversity per million T cells went down as age went up. This fall followed a roughly linear course with age. With naive T cell percentage, TCR beta diversity showed a strong correlation.

A note on this clonotype: What it binds is unknown.

All donors came from Russia, were Caucasian and healthy, and spanned ages roughly 6 to 95. The study isolated at least 7 million PBMCs from each sample. Then a second PCR, running about 6 to 12 cycles, was carried out with a sample-barcoded 5' primer and a J-beta primer mix. MiXCR, run by TCRdb on the 5' RACE reads, gives a single entry per CDR3 protein. In the table there are approximately 940,000 distinct CDR3 sequences, about 48% of which are singletons. The sequenced sample consisted of blood. The TCR was taken from a man aged 25 to 45 in good health.

The DNA for the CDR3 is TGCGCCAGCAGCTTACGACAGTTACAAGAGACCCAGTACTTC. The encoded protein is CASSLRQLQETQYF. The V and J genes are TRBV5-1 and TRBJ2-5; the D gene is possibly TRBD1 (5 bases). The CDR3 length is 14 residues. V was shortened by 2 bases and J by 2 bases, with 10 bases between the two germline ends. Germline V gene lookup returns CDR1 SGHRS and CDR2 YFSETQ.